This T cell receptor (beta chain) was captured by sequencing in a study of metastatic and nonmetastatic thyroid tumors. About the research overall: From malignant and benign thyroid patients, repertoires in blood and in tumor or nodule tissue were compared. Findings of the study overall: TCR beta diversity was reportedly significantly higher in malignant thyroid tumors than benign nodules, in blood and tumor.

Concerning this clone: Its antigen is still unknown.

V was clipped by 8 bases and J by 2 bases; unmatched bases: 4. CDR1 MNHNS and CDR2 SASEGT come from the germline V gene. This CDR3 has 14 residues. All patients were untreated before thyroid surgery. In the study's own analysis: CDR3 was compared across clinicopathological groups, and the resulting differences were used to build a distant-metastasis classifier for papillary thyroid cancer. MiXCR was used by TCRdb to re-call the PCR reads. The V and J calls, along with clone size, are taken from TCRdb and not from the paper's own processing. The data show fewer than 40,000 clones, just under 30% seen once.

Sequencing used blood. This chain links TRBV6-1 with TRBJ1-3; the match to TRBD1 covers 9 bases. This receptor was taken from a female donor with papillary thyroid cancer or a benign thyroid nodule (not recorded which). Some clones in this sample may be carry-over from other donors' samples. The CDR3 nucleotides read TGTGCCAGCTTACAGGGGGCAACTGGAAACACCATATATTTT. This sequence encodes CASLQGATGNTIYF.